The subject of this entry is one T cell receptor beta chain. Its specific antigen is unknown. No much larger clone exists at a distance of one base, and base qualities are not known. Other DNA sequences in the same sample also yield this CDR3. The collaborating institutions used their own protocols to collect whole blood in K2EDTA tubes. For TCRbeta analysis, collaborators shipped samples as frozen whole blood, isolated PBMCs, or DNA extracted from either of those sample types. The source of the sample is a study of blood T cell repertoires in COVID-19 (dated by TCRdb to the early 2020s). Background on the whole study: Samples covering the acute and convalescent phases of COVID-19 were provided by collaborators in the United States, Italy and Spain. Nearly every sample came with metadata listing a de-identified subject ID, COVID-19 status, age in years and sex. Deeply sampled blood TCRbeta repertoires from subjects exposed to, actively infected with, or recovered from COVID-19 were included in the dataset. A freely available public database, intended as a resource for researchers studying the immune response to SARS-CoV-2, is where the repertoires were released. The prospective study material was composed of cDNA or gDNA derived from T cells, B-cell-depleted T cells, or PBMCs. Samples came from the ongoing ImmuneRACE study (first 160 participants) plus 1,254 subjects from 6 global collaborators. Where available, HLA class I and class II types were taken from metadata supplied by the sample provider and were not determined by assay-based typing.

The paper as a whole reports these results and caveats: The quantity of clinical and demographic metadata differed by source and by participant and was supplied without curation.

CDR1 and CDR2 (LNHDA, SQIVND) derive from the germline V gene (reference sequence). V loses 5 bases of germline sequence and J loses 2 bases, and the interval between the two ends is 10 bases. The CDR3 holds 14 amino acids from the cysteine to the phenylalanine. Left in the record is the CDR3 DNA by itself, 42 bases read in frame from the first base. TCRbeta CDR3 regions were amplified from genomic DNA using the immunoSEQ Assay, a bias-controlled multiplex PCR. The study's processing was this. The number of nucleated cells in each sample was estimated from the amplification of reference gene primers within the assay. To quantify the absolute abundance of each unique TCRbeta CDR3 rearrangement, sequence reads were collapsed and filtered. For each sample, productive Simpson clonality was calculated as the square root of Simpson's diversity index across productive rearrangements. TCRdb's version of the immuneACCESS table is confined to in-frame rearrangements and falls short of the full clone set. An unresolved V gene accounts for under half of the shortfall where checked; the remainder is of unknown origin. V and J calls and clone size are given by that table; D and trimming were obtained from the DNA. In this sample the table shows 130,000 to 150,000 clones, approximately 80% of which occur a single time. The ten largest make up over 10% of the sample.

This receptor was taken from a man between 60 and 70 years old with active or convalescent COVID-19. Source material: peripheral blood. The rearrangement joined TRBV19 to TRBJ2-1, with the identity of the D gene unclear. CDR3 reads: CASSRTGPYNEQFF. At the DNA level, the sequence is TGTGCCAGTAGTCGAACCGGTCCCTACAATGAGCAGTTCTTC.